The 11 T cell receptor beta chains below were found in one sample sequenced in a study of CD8 T cells in Susac syndrome. Random hexamers were used to reverse transcribe an amount of roughly 0.5 to 1 ug RNA. Each CDR3 protein gets one entry after TCRdb re-called the immunoSEQ multiplex PCR reads with MiXCR. The sample shows 300,000 to 350,000 distinct CDR3 sequences, about 92% of them seen only once. The specimen sequenced was CD4+ T cells from PBMCs. The origin of the receptors is a human donor with multiple sclerosis.

This chain links TRBV20-1 with TRBJ1-6, with D possibly TRBD1 on 6 matching bases. The CDR3 extends over 19 amino acids. The V gene lost 3 bases and the J gene lost 0 bases, with 21 bases spanning the gap. Germline V CDR1 and CDR2: DFQATT, SNEGSKA (reference sequence). The CDR3, as DNA: TGCAGTGCTAGCCGGGACATCGGCCTTGCCCGCTCCTATAATTCACCCCTCCACTTT. Translating it yields CSASRDIGLARSYNSPLHF.

This sequence joins TRBV6-5 and TRBJ1-1, with D possibly being TRBD1 (5 bases). The germline V gene encodes CDR1 MNHEY and CDR2 SVGAGI. V lost 6 bases and J 12 bases, leaving 23 bases between the germline ends. The CDR3 has 14 residues. CDR3 loop: CASSLASVGRVTFF. The CDR3 coding sequence is TGTGCCAGCAGCCTGGCCTCGGTGGGCAGGGTAACTTTCTTT.

A note on this clonotype: The junction and the germline gene differ at one end; a read error may be behind it. V and J are TRBV18 and TRBJ1-5; TRBD1 is a possible D gene (5 bases). This CDR3 is 15 amino acids long. Germline CDR1 and CDR2: KGHSH and LQKENI. The CDR3 is CASSREMGGNQPQHF. CDR3 nucleotide sequence: TGCGCCAGCTCACGAGAGATGGGGGGCAATCAGCCCCAGCATTTT.

The V and J genes are TRBV7-9 and TRBJ1-2; D gene ambiguous. The V end lost 1 base, the J end lost 4 bases, and 10 bases lay between the germline ends. CDR3 size: 14 residues. The germline CDR1 and CDR2 sequences are SEHNR and FQNEAQ (reference sequence). CDR3 DNA: TGTGCCAGCAGCTTAGTATCAGAGTTCTATGGCTACACCTTC. It encodes CASSLVSEFYGYTF. The variable domain in full, with the rest retrieved from reference TRBV7-9 and TRBJ1-2, is DTGVSQNPRHKITKRGQNVTFRCDPISEHNRLYWYRQTLGQGPEFLTYFQNEAQLEKSRLLSDRFSAERPKGSFSTLEIQRTEQGDSAMYLCASSLVSEFYGYTFGSGTRLTVV.

The V and J genes are TRBV6-5 and TRBJ1-2, with 8 bases that match TRBD1. Germline CDR1 MNHEY, CDR2 SVGAGI. Unmatched junction bases numbered 4, after V lost 0 bases and J lost 1 base. The CDR3 totals 16 residues. CDR3 residues: CASSYSQGGDNYGYTF. CDR3 DNA sequence: TGTGCCAGCAGTTACTCACAGGGGGGGGATAACTATGGCTACACCTTC.

The V gene is TRBV16, the J gene TRBJ1-1; D is uncertain. Looked up from germline, CDR1 is KGHSY and CDR2 is FQNENV. Trimming cost V 0 bases and J 0 bases, with 11 bases left between them. This CDR3 contains 16 residues. CDR3 sequence (DNA): TGTGCCAGCAGCCAATCTAGAACAAGACTGAACACTGAAGCTTTCTTT. This encodes CASSQSRTRLNTEAFF.

The chain employs TRBV5-1 and TRBJ1-1; D unresolved. The V end lost 5 bases, the J end lost 5 bases, and 19 bases lay between the germline ends. Per the germline V gene, CDR1 is SGHRS and CDR2 is YFSETQ. The CDR3 consists of 15 residues. The CDR3 nucleotides read TGCGCCAGCAGTTTTGTCCGATTCGGGGATACTGAAGCTTTCTTT. It translates to CASSFVRFGDTEAFF.

V is TRBV29-1 and J is TRBJ1-4, with D possibly being TRBD1 (6 bases). This CDR3 is 13 amino acids long. Germline V gives CDR1 SQVTM, CDR2 ANQGSEA. The ends were cut back, 4 bases at V and 4 bases at J, with 10 bases in the middle. The CDR3: CSVVTGDNEKLFF. The DNA of the CDR3 is TGCAGCGTTGTGACAGGAGATAATGAAAAACTGTTTTTT.

This clonotype has a single count. This chain joins TRBV5-1 and TRBJ2-7; 9 bases are a match to TRBD1. The CDR3 runs to 16 residues. Unmatched junction bases numbered 8, after V lost 0 bases and J lost 4 bases. CDR1 is SGHRS, CDR2 YFSETQ, per germline. The CDR3 sequence is CASSLDRLGQGYEQYF. The CDR3 DNA reads as TGCGCCAGCAGCTTGGACCGCCTAGGACAGGGGTACGAGCAGTACTTC. The full variable domain, completed using reference TRBV5-1 and TRBJ2-7, is KAGVTQTPRYLIKTRGQQVTLSCSPISGHRSVSWYQQTPGQGLQFLFEYFSETQRNKGNFPGRFSGRQFSNSRSEMNVSTLELGDSALYLCASSLDRLGQGYEQYFGPGTRLTVT.

The V gene is TRBV7-2, the J gene TRBJ2-7, with D tentatively TRBD1 or TRBD2 (5 bases each). Germline V gene lookup returns CDR1 SGHTA and CDR2 FQGNSA. Trimming shortened V by 5 bases and J by 5 bases, and 16 bases separated the two germline ends. The CDR3 is 14 amino acids. CDR3 residues: CASSTGTPGNEQYF. The CDR3 DNA follows: TGTGCCAGCAGCACCGGGACCCCCGGGAACGAGCAGTACTTC.

The chain employs TRBV6-2 or TRBV6-3 and TRBJ2-1, with TRBD2 matching 16 bases. V shed 6 bases and J 9 bases; nucleotides not matched to a gene: 14. Germline CDR1 is MNHEY and CDR2 is SVGEGT. CDR3 size: 18 residues. CDR3 DNA sequence: TGTGCCAGCAGCTATCCGGGACTAGCGGGGGGGCAGGCTAGTGAGCAGTTCTTC. It encodes CASSYPGLAGGQASEQFF.